A selection of T cell receptor beta chains follows, all from one sample in a study of CD8 T cells in Susac syndrome. Each CDR3 protein gets one entry after TCRdb re-called the immunoSEQ multiplex PCR reads with MiXCR. The data show about 90,000 distinct CDR3 sequences, 90% to 95% seen once. Sequences were obtained from CD8+ T cells from PBMCs. The receptor set was obtained from a human donor in good health. The CDR3 runs from the conserved cysteine through the conserved F or W. The D gene is left open where the match is weak. Some rows have no size entry. The others give once, few or many, or a class for an expanded clone.

d_call: .
clone_size: .
j_call: TRBJ1-2
v_call: TRBV12-3/TRBV12-4
cdr3_nt: TGTGCCAGCACATTAGGGGGTAGGGGCTACACCTTC
cdr3_aa: CASTLGGRGYTF

d_call: .
clone_size: .
j_call: TRBJ1-1
v_call: TRBV9
cdr3_nt: TGTGCCAGCAGCGTAGCCGGGGGTTATACTGAAGCTTTCTTT
cdr3_aa: CASSVAGGYTEAFF

d_call: .
clone_size: .
j_call: TRBJ1-3
v_call: TRBV12-3/TRBV12-4
cdr3_nt: TGTGCCAGCAGTTTAAGGGGATCTGGAAACACCATATATTTT
cdr3_aa: CASSLRGSGNTIYF

d_call: TRBD2
clone_size: once
j_call: TRBJ2-1
v_call: TRBV2
cdr3_nt: TGTGCCAGCAGTACCAGTAGCGGGGGGGAGCAGTTCTTC
cdr3_aa: CASSTSSGGEQFF

d_call: .
clone_size: .
j_call: TRBJ2-1
v_call: TRBV5-6
cdr3_nt: TGTGCCAGCAGCTTGGGGGGGAATTACCCCCAGTTCTTC
cdr3_aa: CASSLGGNYPQFF

d_call: .
clone_size: .
j_call: TRBJ1-1
v_call: TRBV4-1
cdr3_nt: TGCGCCAGCAGCAAAAACGGGGGGGAGACTGAAGCTTTCTTT
cdr3_aa: CASSKNGGETEAFF

d_call: .
clone_size: .
j_call: TRBJ2-1
v_call: TRBV7-9
cdr3_nt: TGTGCCAGCAGCCACCCCATGAGGGGGGGAGGCGATGAGCAGTTCTTC
cdr3_aa: CASSHPMRGGGDEQFF

d_call: .
clone_size: .
j_call: TRBJ1-2
v_call: TRBV15
cdr3_nt: TGTGCCACCAGCAGAGACCCGGGGGCTATAGCCTATGGCTACACCTTC
cdr3_aa: CATSRDPGAIAYGYTF

d_call: .
clone_size: .
j_call: TRBJ2-5
v_call: TRBV11-2
cdr3_nt: TGTGCCAGTACGGGGGCAGAAGAGACCCAGTACTTC
cdr3_aa: CASTGAEETQYF

d_call: .
clone_size: .
j_call: TRBJ2-3
v_call: TRBV12-3/TRBV12-4
cdr3_nt: TGTGCCAGCAGTTTAGGTGGCTCAGATACGCAGTATTTT
cdr3_aa: CASSLGGSDTQYF

d_call: .
clone_size: .
j_call: TRBJ2-2
v_call: TRBV12-5
cdr3_nt: TGTGCTAGTGGTTCCCCCGGGGGGCAGAACACCGGGGAGCTGTTTTTT
cdr3_aa: CASGSPGGQNTGELFF

d_call: .
clone_size: .
j_call: TRBJ2-2
v_call: TRBV27
cdr3_nt: TGTGCCAGCAGTTTTACACTGGACCTCAACACCGGGGAGCTGTTTTTT
cdr3_aa: CASSFTLDLNTGELFF

d_call: TRBD2
clone_size: .
j_call: TRBJ2-3
v_call: TRBV19
cdr3_nt: TGTGCCAGTAGTATGCTAGCGGGGGCCCTAGTATTCACAGATACGCAGTATTTT
cdr3_aa: CASSMLAGALVFTDTQYF

d_call: .
clone_size: .
j_call: TRBJ2-2
v_call: TRBV27
cdr3_nt: TGTGCCAGCCCCCCCGTCGTCTGTAACACCGGGGAGCTGTTTTTT
cdr3_aa: CASPPVVCNTGELFF

d_call: .
clone_size: once
j_call: TRBJ1-1
v_call: TRBV19
cdr3_nt: TGTGCCAGTAGTATACGGGGGAACACTGAAGCTTTCTTT
cdr3_aa: CASSIRGNTEAFF

d_call: .
clone_size: .
j_call: TRBJ2-1
v_call: TRBV19
cdr3_nt: TGTGCCAGTAGTCCGGACAGCTGGATCACCTACAATGAGCAGTTCTTC
cdr3_aa: CASSPDSWITYNEQFF

d_call: TRBD1
clone_size: .
j_call: TRBJ2-7
v_call: TRBV19
cdr3_nt: TGTGCCAGTAGTACTTCCGGGACAGCCTACGAGCAGTACTTC
cdr3_aa: CASSTSGTAYEQYF

d_call: .
clone_size: .
j_call: TRBJ2-1
v_call: TRBV7-9
cdr3_nt: TGTGCCAGCAGCATAGACACAGGGAAAAGCTACAATGAGCAGTTCTTC
cdr3_aa: CASSIDTGKSYNEQFF

d_call: .
clone_size: .
j_call: TRBJ2-1
v_call: TRBV13
cdr3_nt: TGTGCCAGCAGCTTAGCCGGGAATGGTGAGCAGTTCTTC
cdr3_aa: CASSLAGNGEQFF

d_call: .
clone_size: .
j_call: TRBJ2-1
v_call: TRBV5-6
cdr3_nt: TGTGCCAGCAGCTTGACAGGGAACCCCTGGGGGGAGCAGTTCTTC
cdr3_aa: CASSLTGNPWGEQFF